The entry below describes one TCR beta chain. Looked up from germline, CDR1 is MNHEY and CDR2 is SMNVEV (reference sequence). Trimming stripped 4 bases from V and 8 bases from J, with 11 bases between. The CDR3 has 12 amino acids. Reverse transcription of roughly 0.5 to 1 ug RNA used random hexamers. The immunoSEQ assay covered 54 Vbeta and 13 Jbeta segments for CDR3. TCRdb re-derived calls from the immunoSEQ multiplex PCR reads in MiXCR, one entry per CDR3 protein. Among fewer than 300,000 distinct CDR3 sequences, about 88% were seen once, and the ten largest hold about 0.11%. This sample is part of a study of CD8 T cells in Susac syndrome. Sequencing of TCR beta covered CD8+ and CD4+ T cells obtained from blood. The multiple sclerosis controls comprised treatment-naive patients whose relapsing-remitting disease was stable or active.

The V and J genes are TRBV27 and TRBJ1-2; no firm D call. The specimen was CD8+ T cells from PBMCs. The clonotype originates from a human donor with multiple sclerosis. CDR3 nucleotides: TGTGCCAGCAGTTCCAGGACGGCCGGCTACACCTTC. Amino acid sequence: CASSSRTAGYTF.